The entry that follows covers one TCR beta chain sequence. Its antigen is undetermined. With the ViraFEST assay, the study expanded antigen-specific CD4+ T cells using viral peptide pools, then sequenced them. Scientists isolated CD4+ T cells after an approximately 10-day culture period ended. Every participant took two doses of the BNT162b2 or mRNA-1273 vaccine. Each vaccine recipient was nucleocapsid antibody negative and had no prior SARS-CoV-2 infection. On day 3 and again on day 7, half the medium was replaced with IL-2 medium. This entry is derived from a study of vaccination effects on CD4 cells after COVID-19. General observations from the study: Late post-vaccination, clones induced by infection and those induced by vaccine underwent marked clonal contraction.

Using immunoSEQ multiplex PCR, the repertoire was profiled, and TCRdb retains in-frame clones only, with some absent. The sample includes 75,000 or so clones, about three quarters of them seen just once. The TCR comes from a human donor who received a COVID-19 vaccine. Sample: CD4+ T cells from PBMCs cultured with HCoV-OC43 spike peptides, taken after COVID-19 vaccination. The subset was: HCoV-OC43 spike overlapping peptide pool stimulation.

CDR3: CAWYKPNYGYTF. The DNA of the CDR3 is TGTGCCTGGTATAAGCCCAACTATGGCTACACCTTC. This sequence joins TRBV30 and TRBJ1-2, with D unresolved. The CDR3 runs to 12 residues. Germline V CDR1 and CDR2: GTSNPN, SVGIG (reference sequence). Trimming shortened V by 5 bases and J by 2 bases, and 9 bases separated the two germline ends.